A single sample gave rise to the 3 T cell receptor beta chains below, sequenced in a study of human CD8 memory T cell subsets. A UMI-labeled 5' RACE approach was the method that produced the TCR beta libraries. Reprocessing the 5' RACE reads, TCRdb reports a single entry for every CDR3 protein and omits DNA. The sample features thousands of distinct CDR3 sequences, with roughly a fifth in its top ten. The sequenced material came from CD8+ stem-like memory T cells (TSCM and TCM) sorted from PBMCs. Sample subset: stem-like memory CD8 T cells (TSTEM), CCR7+ PD-1- TIGIT-. The origin of the receptors is a human donor in good health.

The J gene is TRBJ1-1, the V gene TRBV20-1; TCRdb's D gene call, TRBD1, goes unchecked for lack of DNA. The CDR3 sequence is 14 residues long. CDR1 and CDR2 from the germline V gene are DFQATT and SNEGSKA (reference sequence). The CDR3: CSAGVPDRSTEAFF.

The chain joins TRBV14 to TRBJ1-2; TCRdb proposes TRBD1, but this gene call is untestable without DNA. This CDR3 is 15 amino acids long. Per the germline V gene, CDR1 is SGHDN and CDR2 is FVKESK. CDR3 in amino acids: CASSQVMGENYGYTF.

This clonotype is deemed medium-sized (0.01 to 0.1%) by its frequency. The rearrangement links TRBV29-1 to TRBJ2-7; the D gene TCRdb calls, TRBD2, cannot be checked with no DNA. The CDR3 has 14 amino acids. The germline gives CDR1 SQVTM, CDR2 ANQGSEA. The CDR3 spells CSVVWRDSVYEQYF.